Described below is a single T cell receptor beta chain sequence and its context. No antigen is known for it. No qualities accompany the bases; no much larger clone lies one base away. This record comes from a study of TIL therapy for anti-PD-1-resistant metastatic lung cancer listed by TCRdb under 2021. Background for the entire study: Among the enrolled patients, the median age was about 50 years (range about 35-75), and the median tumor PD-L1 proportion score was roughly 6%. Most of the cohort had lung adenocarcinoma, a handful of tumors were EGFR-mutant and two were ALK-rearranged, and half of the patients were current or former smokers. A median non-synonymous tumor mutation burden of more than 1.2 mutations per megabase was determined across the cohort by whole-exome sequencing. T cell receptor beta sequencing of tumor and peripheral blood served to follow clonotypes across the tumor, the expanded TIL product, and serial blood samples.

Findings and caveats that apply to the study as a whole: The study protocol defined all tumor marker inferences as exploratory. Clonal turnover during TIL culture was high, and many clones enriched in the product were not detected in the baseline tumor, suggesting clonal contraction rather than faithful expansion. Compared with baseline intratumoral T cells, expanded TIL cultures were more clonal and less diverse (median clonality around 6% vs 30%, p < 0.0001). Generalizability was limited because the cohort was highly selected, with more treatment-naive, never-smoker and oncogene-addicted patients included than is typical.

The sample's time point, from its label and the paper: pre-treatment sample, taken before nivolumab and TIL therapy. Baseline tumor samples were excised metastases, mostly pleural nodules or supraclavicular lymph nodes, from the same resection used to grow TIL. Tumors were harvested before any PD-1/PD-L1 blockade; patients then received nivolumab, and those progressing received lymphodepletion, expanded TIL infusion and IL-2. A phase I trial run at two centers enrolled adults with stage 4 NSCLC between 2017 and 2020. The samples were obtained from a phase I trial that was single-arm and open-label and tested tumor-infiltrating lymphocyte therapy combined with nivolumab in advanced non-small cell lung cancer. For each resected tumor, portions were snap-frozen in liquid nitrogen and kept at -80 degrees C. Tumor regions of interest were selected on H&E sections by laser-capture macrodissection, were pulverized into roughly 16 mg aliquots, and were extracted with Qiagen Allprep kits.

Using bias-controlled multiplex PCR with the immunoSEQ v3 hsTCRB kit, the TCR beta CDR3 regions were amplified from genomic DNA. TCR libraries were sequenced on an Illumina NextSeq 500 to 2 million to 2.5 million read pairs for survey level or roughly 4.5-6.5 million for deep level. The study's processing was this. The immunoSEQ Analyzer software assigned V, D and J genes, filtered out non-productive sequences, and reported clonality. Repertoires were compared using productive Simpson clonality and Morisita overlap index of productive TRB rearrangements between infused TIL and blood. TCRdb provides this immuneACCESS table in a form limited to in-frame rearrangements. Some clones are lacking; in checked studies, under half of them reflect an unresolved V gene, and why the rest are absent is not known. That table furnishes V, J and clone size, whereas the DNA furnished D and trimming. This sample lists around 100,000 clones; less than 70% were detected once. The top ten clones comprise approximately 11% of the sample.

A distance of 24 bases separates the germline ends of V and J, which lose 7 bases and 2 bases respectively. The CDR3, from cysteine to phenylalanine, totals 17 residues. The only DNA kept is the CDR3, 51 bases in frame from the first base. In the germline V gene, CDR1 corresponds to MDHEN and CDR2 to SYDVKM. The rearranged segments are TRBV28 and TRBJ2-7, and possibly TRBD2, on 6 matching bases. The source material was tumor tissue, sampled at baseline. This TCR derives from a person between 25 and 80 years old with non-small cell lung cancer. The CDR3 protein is CASIPLGFSGVAYEQYF. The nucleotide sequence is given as TGTGCCAGCATCCCTCTAGGGTTTTCGGGAGTAGCCTACGAGCAGTACTTC. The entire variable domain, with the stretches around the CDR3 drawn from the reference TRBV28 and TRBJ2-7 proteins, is DVKVTQSSRYLVKRTGEKVFLECVQDMDHENMFWYRQDPGLGLRLIYFSYDVKMKEKGDIPEGYSVSREKKERFSLILESASTNQTSMYLCASIPLGFSGVAYEQYFGPGTRLTVT.